This is a list of T cell receptor beta chains from one sample in a study of T cells after yellow fever vaccination. MiXCR, run by TCRdb on the 5' RACE reads, gives a single entry per CDR3 protein. Of roughly 240,000 distinct CDR3 sequences in the sample, more than 6.5% were seen once. The sample was CD4+ T cells sorted from PBMCs, taken on the day of the yellow fever booster vaccination. The receptors come from a man under 40 who received the YFV17D yellow fever vaccine. Each CDR3 is given with its conserved first and last residue. The D gene is left open where the match is weak. Part of the rows lack a size; the others show once, few, many or a class for expanded clones.

clone_size: -
d_call: TRBD1
j_call: TRBJ1-3
v_call: TRBV5-1
cdr3_length: 13
cdr3_aa: CASRTGPGNTIYF
cdr3_nt: TGCGCCAGCAGGACAGGGCCTGGAAACACCATATATTTT

clone_size: many
d_call: TRBD1
j_call: TRBJ2-1
v_call: TRBV5-6
cdr3_length: 16
cdr3_aa: CASSLLQGSSYNEQFF
cdr3_nt: TGTGCCAGCAGCTTGCTACAGGGGAGCTCCTACAATGAGCAGTTCTTC

clone_size: few
d_call: -
j_call: TRBJ1-5
v_call: TRBV20-1
cdr3_length: 13
cdr3_aa: CSALGIRNQPQHF
cdr3_nt: TGCAGTGCTTTGGGCATCCGCAATCAGCCCCAGCATTTT

clone_size: few
d_call: TRBD1
j_call: TRBJ2-2
v_call: TRBV10-3
cdr3_length: 15
cdr3_aa: CAISRDRGFPGELFF
cdr3_nt: TGTGCCATCAGCCGGGACAGGGGATTCCCCGGGGAGCTGTTTTTT

clone_size: many
d_call: -
j_call: TRBJ2-7
v_call: TRBV25-1
cdr3_length: 13
cdr3_aa: CASALGGAYEQYF
cdr3_nt: TGTGCCAGCGCCCTTGGGGGCGCCTACGAGCAGTACTTC

clone_size: -
d_call: -
j_call: TRBJ1-2
v_call: TRBV12-3/TRBV12-4
cdr3_length: 13
cdr3_aa: CASSLRHNYGYTF
cdr3_nt: TGTGCCAGCAGTCTTCGACACAACTATGGCTACACCTTC

clone_size: many
d_call: TRBD1
j_call: TRBJ1-1
v_call: TRBV7-9
cdr3_length: 18
cdr3_aa: CASSLSSLKQGLFTEAFF
cdr3_nt: TGTGCCAGCAGCTTAAGTTCGCTCAAACAGGGGCTATTCACTGAAGCTTTCTTT

clone_size: many
d_call: -
j_call: TRBJ2-3
v_call: TRBV12-3/TRBV12-4
cdr3_length: 14
cdr3_aa: CASNPYGNNNTQYF
cdr3_nt: TGTGCCAGCAACCCTTATGGGAACAACAATACGCAGTATTTT

clone_size: -
d_call: -
j_call: TRBJ2-7
v_call: TRBV5-8
cdr3_length: 15
cdr3_aa: CASSFLSSVPYEQYF
cdr3_nt: TGTGCCAGCAGCTTTTTATCGTCAGTACCCTACGAGCAGTACTTC

clone_size: -
d_call: -
j_call: TRBJ2-7
v_call: TRBV5-6
cdr3_length: 14
cdr3_aa: CASSLFQSRNEQYF
cdr3_nt: TGTGCCAGCAGCTTGTTCCAGTCGAGAAACGAGCAGTACTTC

clone_size: -
d_call: -
j_call: TRBJ1-6
v_call: TRBV2
cdr3_length: 13
cdr3_aa: CASRQQSDSPLHF
cdr3_nt: TGTGCCAGCCGCCAGCAGAGTGATTCACCCCTCCACTTT

clone_size: -
d_call: -
j_call: TRBJ1-5
v_call: TRBV20-1
cdr3_length: 15
cdr3_aa: CSARDNRRSNQPQHF
cdr3_nt: TGCAGTGCTAGAGATAACCGACGGAGCAATCAGCCCCAGCATTTT

clone_size: few
d_call: TRBD2
j_call: TRBJ2-2
v_call: TRBV6-1
cdr3_length: 14
cdr3_aa: CASLGLAGTGELFF
cdr3_nt: TGTGCCAGCCTCGGACTAGCAGGCACCGGGGAGCTGTTTTTT

clone_size: -
d_call: -
j_call: TRBJ2-3
v_call: TRBV20-1
cdr3_length: 16
cdr3_aa: CSARDPSMAGIDTQYF
cdr3_nt: TGCAGTGCTAGAGACCCCTCGATGGCGGGGATAGATACGCAGTATTTT

clone_size: few
d_call: TRBD1
j_call: TRBJ1-1
v_call: TRBV2
cdr3_length: 11
cdr3_aa: CASSDSGQGFF
cdr3_nt: TGTGCCAGCAGTGATTCGGGACAGGGTTTCTTT

clone_size: many
d_call: -
j_call: TRBJ2-7
v_call: TRBV29-1
cdr3_length: 14
cdr3_aa: CSVNRRDKGDEQYF
cdr3_nt: TGCAGCGTCAACCGCCGGGACAAGGGCGACGAGCAGTACTTC

clone_size: -
d_call: -
j_call: TRBJ2-5
v_call: TRBV9
cdr3_length: 13
cdr3_aa: CASSRENQETQYF
cdr3_nt: TGTGCCAGTAGCCGCGAGAACCAAGAGACCCAGTACTTC

clone_size: few
d_call: TRBD2
j_call: TRBJ2-2
v_call: TRBV28
cdr3_length: 16
cdr3_aa: CASSPPGLAGAGELFF
cdr3_nt: TGTGCCAGCAGTCCGCCGGGACTAGCGGGTGCCGGGGAGCTGTTTTTT

clone_size: many
d_call: -
j_call: TRBJ2-1
v_call: TRBV3-1
cdr3_length: 12
cdr3_aa: CASSQATGEQFF
cdr3_nt: TGTGCCAGCAGCCAAGCTACGGGGGAGCAGTTCTTC

clone_size: many
d_call: -
j_call: TRBJ2-5
v_call: TRBV12-3/TRBV12-4
cdr3_length: 13
cdr3_aa: CASNQGPGTTQYF
cdr3_nt: TGTGCCAGCAACCAAGGTCCGGGGACGACCCAGTACTTC

clone_size: many
d_call: -
j_call: TRBJ2-5
v_call: TRBV3-1
cdr3_length: 12
cdr3_aa: CASSHRADPQYF
cdr3_nt: TGTGCCAGCAGCCACAGGGCCGACCCCCAGTACTTC

clone_size: -
d_call: -
j_call: TRBJ1-1
v_call: TRBV12-3/TRBV12-4
cdr3_length: 14
cdr3_aa: CASSPPGRNTEAFF
cdr3_nt: TGTGCCAGCAGTCCTCCGGGTAGGAACACTGAAGCTTTCTTT

clone_size: many
d_call: -
j_call: TRBJ2-2
v_call: TRBV7-2
cdr3_length: 12
cdr3_aa: CASRQDTGELFF
cdr3_nt: TGTGCCAGCAGACAGGACACCGGGGAGCTGTTTTTT

clone_size: many
d_call: -
j_call: TRBJ1-5
v_call: TRBV18
cdr3_length: 14
cdr3_aa: CASSIPGLNQPQHF
cdr3_nt: TGTGCCAGCTCAATTCCGGGCCTAAATCAGCCCCAGCATTTT

clone_size: few
d_call: -
j_call: TRBJ2-6
v_call: TRBV6-1
cdr3_length: 17
cdr3_aa: CASSRGQRLRGANVLTF
cdr3_nt: TGTGCCAGCAGCCGCGGACAGCGCCTGAGAGGGGCCAACGTCCTGACTTTC

clone_size: few
d_call: -
j_call: TRBJ1-2
v_call: TRBV18
cdr3_length: 15
cdr3_aa: CASSPDIARGYGYTF
cdr3_nt: TGTGCCAGCTCACCGGATATCGCCCGGGGCTATGGCTACACCTTC

clone_size: -
d_call: -
j_call: TRBJ2-6
v_call: TRBV12-3/TRBV12-4
cdr3_length: 15
cdr3_aa: CASSFSVSGANVLTF
cdr3_nt: TGTGCCAGCAGTTTTTCAGTCTCTGGGGCCAACGTCCTGACTTTC

clone_size: many
d_call: TRBD2
j_call: TRBJ2-2
v_call: TRBV20-1
cdr3_length: 17
cdr3_aa: CSALPERGAGGAAELFF
cdr3_nt: TGCAGTGCTTTGCCGGAGAGGGGAGCGGGAGGGGCGGCGGAGCTGTTTTTT

clone_size: few
d_call: -
j_call: TRBJ1-5
v_call: TRBV7-2
cdr3_length: 14
cdr3_aa: CASSSQGSNQPQHF
cdr3_nt: TGTGCCAGCAGCTCTCAGGGGAGCAATCAGCCCCAGCATTTT

clone_size: many
d_call: -
j_call: TRBJ2-5
v_call: TRBV5-1
cdr3_length: 15
cdr3_aa: CASSLSRARQETQYF
cdr3_nt: TGCGCCAGCAGCTTGTCCCGTGCCCGCCAAGAGACCCAGTACTTC

clone_size: -
d_call: -
j_call: TRBJ1-4
v_call: TRBV30
cdr3_length: 14
cdr3_aa: CAWRAKQPNEKLFF
cdr3_nt: TGTGCCTGGAGGGCAAAACAGCCTAATGAAAAACTGTTTTTT

clone_size: many
d_call: TRBD2
j_call: TRBJ2-1
v_call: TRBV7-2
cdr3_length: 15
cdr3_aa: CASSRGTSAYNEQFF
cdr3_nt: TGTGCCAGCAGCCGCGGGACTAGCGCCTACAATGAGCAGTTCTTC

clone_size: few
d_call: TRBD1
j_call: TRBJ2-5
v_call: TRBV19
cdr3_length: 15
cdr3_aa: CASSIAVDRKETQYF
cdr3_nt: TGTGCCAGTAGTATAGCCGTGGACAGGAAAGAGACCCAGTACTTC

clone_size: -
d_call: TRBD1
j_call: TRBJ1-5
v_call: TRBV20-1
cdr3_length: 17
cdr3_aa: CCARVRDRGLSNQPQHF
cdr3_nt: TGCTGTGCTAGAGTCCGGGACAGGGGCCTTAGCAATCAGCCCCAGCATTTT

clone_size: many
d_call: TRBD2
j_call: TRBJ2-7
v_call: TRBV27
cdr3_length: 13
cdr3_aa: CASRLAAGVEQYF
cdr3_nt: TGTGCCAGCAGACTAGCGGCGGGAGTCGAGCAGTACTTC

clone_size: many
d_call: -
j_call: TRBJ1-6
v_call: TRBV6-5
cdr3_length: 15
cdr3_aa: CASSYSIGVNSPLHF
cdr3_nt: TGTGCCAGCAGTTACTCGATTGGGGTTAATTCACCCCTCCACTTT

clone_size: few
d_call: -
j_call: TRBJ2-2
v_call: TRBV9
cdr3_length: 14
cdr3_aa: CASSVVWNTGELFF
cdr3_nt: TGTGCCAGCAGCGTAGTGTGGAACACCGGGGAGCTGTTTTTT

clone_size: few
d_call: -
j_call: TRBJ2-5
v_call: TRBV20-1
cdr3_length: 15
cdr3_aa: CSADMGTGQQETQYF
cdr3_nt: TGCAGTGCTGACATGGGAACGGGACAACAAGAGACCCAGTACTTC

clone_size: few
d_call: -
j_call: TRBJ2-5
v_call: TRBV5-1
cdr3_length: 14
cdr3_aa: CASSSGGLQETQYF
cdr3_nt: TGCGCCAGCAGCTCCGGTGGGTTACAAGAGACCCAGTACTTC

clone_size: many
d_call: -
j_call: TRBJ2-7
v_call: TRBV24-1
cdr3_length: 14
cdr3_aa: CATSDDSKNYEQYF
cdr3_nt: TGTGCCACCAGTGATGACAGTAAGAACTACGAGCAGTACTTC

clone_size: -
d_call: -
j_call: TRBJ2-1
v_call: TRBV20-1
cdr3_length: 12
cdr3_aa: CSAGDSYNEQFF
cdr3_nt: TGCAGTGCCGGGGATTCCTACAATGAGCAGTTCTTC

clone_size: few
d_call: TRBD1
j_call: TRBJ2-5
v_call: TRBV12-3/TRBV12-4
cdr3_length: 15
cdr3_aa: CASSSRQGAMETQYF
cdr3_nt: TGTGCCAGCAGTTCCCGACAGGGGGCGATGGAGACCCAGTACTTC

clone_size: -
d_call: -
j_call: TRBJ2-3
v_call: TRBV5-1
cdr3_length: 16
cdr3_aa: CASSPPGAPSTDTQYF
cdr3_nt: TGCGCCAGCAGCCCGCCTGGAGCGCCTAGCACAGATACGCAGTATTTT

clone_size: -
d_call: TRBD1
j_call: TRBJ2-3
v_call: TRBV7-2
cdr3_length: 16
cdr3_aa: CASRHGRQGETDTQYF
cdr3_nt: TGTGCCAGCAGACATGGACGTCAGGGGGAAACAGATACGCAGTATTTT